What follows is one T cell receptor beta chain and its context. Only in-frame clones appear in the TCRdb table, and some are missing; sequencing was by immunoSEQ multiplex PCR. The table lists approximately 31,000 clones, approximately 90% of them singletons. This specimen belongs to a study of OX40 agonist ivuxolimab in advanced cancers. The CDR3 is made up of 13 amino acids. V lost 5 bases and J lost 1, with 9 bases in between. Germline CDR1 reads MNHEY; CDR2 reads SMNVEV (reference sequence). V gene TRBV27 combines with J gene TRBJ2-7, with D possibly matching TRBD1 (5 bases). This TCR came from an adult with an advanced solid tumor such as melanoma, head and neck, liver or kidney cancer. Material: CD4+ or CD8+ T cells sorted from blood, obtained in a trial of the OX40 agonist ivuxolimab. DNA of the CDR3: TGTGCCAGCAGTCAGGGTCGATCCTACGAGCAGTACTTC. Residues: CASSQGRSYEQYF.